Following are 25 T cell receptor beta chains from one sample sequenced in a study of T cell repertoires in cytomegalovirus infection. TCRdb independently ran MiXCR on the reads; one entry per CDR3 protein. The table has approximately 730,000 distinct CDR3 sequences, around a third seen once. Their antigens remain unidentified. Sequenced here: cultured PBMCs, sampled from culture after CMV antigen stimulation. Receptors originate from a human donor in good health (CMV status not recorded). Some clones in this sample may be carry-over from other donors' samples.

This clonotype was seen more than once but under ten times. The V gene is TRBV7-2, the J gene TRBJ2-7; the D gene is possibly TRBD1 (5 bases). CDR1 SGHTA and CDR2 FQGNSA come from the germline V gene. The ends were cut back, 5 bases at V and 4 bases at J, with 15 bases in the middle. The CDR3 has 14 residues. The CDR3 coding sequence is TGTGCCAGCAGCGGCTCGGACAACTGGTACGAGCAGTACTTC. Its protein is CASSGSDNWYEQYF.

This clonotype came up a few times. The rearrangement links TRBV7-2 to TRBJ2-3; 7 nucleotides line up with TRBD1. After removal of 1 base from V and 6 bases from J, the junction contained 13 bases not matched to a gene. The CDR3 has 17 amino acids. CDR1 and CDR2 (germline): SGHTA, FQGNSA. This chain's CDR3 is CASSLGLQGLGYDTQYF. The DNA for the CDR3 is TGTGCCAGCAGCTTAGGATTACAGGGGCTTGGGTATGATACGCAGTATTTT.

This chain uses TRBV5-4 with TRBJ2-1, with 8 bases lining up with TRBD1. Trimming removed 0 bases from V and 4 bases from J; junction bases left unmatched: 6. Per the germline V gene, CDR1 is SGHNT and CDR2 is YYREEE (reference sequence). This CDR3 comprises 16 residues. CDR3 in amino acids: CASSLGSGQGYNEQFF. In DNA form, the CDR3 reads TGTGCCAGCAGCTTGGGTTCCGGACAGGGATACAATGAGCAGTTCTTC.

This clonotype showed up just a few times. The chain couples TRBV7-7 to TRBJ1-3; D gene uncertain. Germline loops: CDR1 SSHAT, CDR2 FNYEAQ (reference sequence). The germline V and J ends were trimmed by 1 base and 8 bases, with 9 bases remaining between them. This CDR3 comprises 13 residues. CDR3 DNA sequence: TGTGCCAGCAGCTTAGGTTCGGGAGACACCATATATTTT. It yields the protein CASSLGSGDTIYF.

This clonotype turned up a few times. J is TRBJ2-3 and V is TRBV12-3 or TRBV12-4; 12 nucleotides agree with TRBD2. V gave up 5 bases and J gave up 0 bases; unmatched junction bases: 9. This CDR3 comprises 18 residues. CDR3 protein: CASSRLAGDLLSTDTQYF. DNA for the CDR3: TGTGCCAGCAGTCGACTAGCGGGGGACCTACTTAGCACAGATACGCAGTATTTT.

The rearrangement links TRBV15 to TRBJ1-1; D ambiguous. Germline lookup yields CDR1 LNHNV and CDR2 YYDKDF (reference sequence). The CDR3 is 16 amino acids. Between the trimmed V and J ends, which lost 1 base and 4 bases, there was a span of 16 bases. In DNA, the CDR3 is TGTGCCACCAGCAGAGCGGCGGGGTTGGGAGGCACTGAAGCTTTCTTT. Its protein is CATSRAAGLGGTEAFF.

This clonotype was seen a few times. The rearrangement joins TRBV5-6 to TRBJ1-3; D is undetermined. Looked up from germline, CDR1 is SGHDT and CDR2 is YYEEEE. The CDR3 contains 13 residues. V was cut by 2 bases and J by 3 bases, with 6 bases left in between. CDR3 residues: CASSFVHGNTIYF. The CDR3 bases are TGTGCCAGCAGCTTTGTACATGGAAACACCATATATTTT.

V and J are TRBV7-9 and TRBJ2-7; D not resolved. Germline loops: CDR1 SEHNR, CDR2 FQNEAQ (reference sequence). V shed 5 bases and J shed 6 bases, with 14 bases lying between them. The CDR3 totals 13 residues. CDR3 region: CASSPSLSREQYF. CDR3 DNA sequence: TGTGCCAGCAGCCCCAGCCTTAGCCGCGAGCAGTACTTC.

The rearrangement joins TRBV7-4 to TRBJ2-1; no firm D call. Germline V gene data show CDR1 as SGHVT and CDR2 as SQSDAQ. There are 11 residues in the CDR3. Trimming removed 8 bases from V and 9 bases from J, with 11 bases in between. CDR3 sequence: CASLPPGEQFF. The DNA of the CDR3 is TGTGCCAGCTTACCGCCCGGTGAGCAGTTCTTC. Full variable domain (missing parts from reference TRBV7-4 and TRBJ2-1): GAGVSQSPRYKVAKRGRDVALRCDSISGHVTLYWYRQTLGQGSEVLTYSQSDAQRDKSGRPSGRFSAERPERSVSTLKIQRTEQGDSAVYLCASLPPGEQFFGPGTRLTVL.

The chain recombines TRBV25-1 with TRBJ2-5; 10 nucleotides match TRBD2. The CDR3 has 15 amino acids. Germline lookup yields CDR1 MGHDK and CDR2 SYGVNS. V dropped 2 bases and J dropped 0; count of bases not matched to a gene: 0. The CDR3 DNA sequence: TGTGCCAGCAGTGAAGGGACTAGCGACCAAGAGACCCAGTACTTC. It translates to CASSEGTSDQETQYF.

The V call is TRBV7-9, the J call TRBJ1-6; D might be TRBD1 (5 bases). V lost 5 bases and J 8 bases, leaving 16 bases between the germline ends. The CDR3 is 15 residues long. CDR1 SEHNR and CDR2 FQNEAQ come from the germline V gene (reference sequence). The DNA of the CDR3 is TGTGCCAGCAGCCTGGGACCGTCAAAGGATTCACCCCTCCACTTT. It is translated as CASSLGPSKDSPLHF.

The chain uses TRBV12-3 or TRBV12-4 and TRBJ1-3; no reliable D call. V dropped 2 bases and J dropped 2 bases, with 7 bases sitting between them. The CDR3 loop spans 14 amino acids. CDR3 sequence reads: CASSLSDTGNTIYF. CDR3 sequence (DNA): TGTGCCAGCAGTTTATCCGACACTGGAAACACCATATATTTT.

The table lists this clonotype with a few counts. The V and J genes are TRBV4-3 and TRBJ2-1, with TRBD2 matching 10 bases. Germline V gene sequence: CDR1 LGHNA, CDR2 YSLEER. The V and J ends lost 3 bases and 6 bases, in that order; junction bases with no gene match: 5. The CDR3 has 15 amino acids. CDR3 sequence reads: CASSQVTSGSNEQFF. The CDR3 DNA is TGCGCCAGCAGCCAGGTGACTAGCGGGTCCAATGAGCAGTTCTTC.

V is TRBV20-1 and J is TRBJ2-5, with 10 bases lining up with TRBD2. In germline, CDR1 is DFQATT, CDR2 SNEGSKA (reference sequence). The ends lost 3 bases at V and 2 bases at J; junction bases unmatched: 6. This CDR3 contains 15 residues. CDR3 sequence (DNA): TGCAGTGCTAGTTCAGCGGGAGGGCCTCAAGAGACCCAGTACTTC. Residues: CSASSAGGPQETQYF.

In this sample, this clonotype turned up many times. The CDR3 DNA reads TGTGCCAGCAGCTTAAGGGTAGGGGACCAAGAGACCCAGTACTTC. It yields the protein CASSLRVGDQETQYF. The chain links TRBV7-2 to TRBJ2-5; maybe TRBD1 (5 bases). Germline-derived CDR1 and CDR2 are SGHTA and FQGNSA. The length of the CDR3 is 15 residues. Trimming removed 2 bases at V and 0 bases at J, with 10 bases between.

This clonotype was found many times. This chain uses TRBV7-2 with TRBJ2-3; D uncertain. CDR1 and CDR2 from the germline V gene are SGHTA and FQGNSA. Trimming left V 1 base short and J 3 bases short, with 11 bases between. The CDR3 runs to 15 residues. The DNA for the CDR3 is TGTGCCAGCAGCTTAGACTTGCCGGATACAGATACGCAGTATTTT. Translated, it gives CASSLDLPDTDTQYF.

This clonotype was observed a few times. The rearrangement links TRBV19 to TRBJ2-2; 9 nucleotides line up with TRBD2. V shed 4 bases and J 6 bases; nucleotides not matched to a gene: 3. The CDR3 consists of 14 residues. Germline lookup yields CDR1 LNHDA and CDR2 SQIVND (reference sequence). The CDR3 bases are TGTGCCAGTAGTAGCGGGAGGGTCCCCGGGGAGCTGTTTTTT. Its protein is CASSSGRVPGELFF.

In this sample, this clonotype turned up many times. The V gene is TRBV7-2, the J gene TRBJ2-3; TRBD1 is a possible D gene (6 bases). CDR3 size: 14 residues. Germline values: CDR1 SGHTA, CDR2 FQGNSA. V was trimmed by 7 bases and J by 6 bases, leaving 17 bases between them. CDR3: CASKSPGHPDTQYF. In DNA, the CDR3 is TGTGCCAGCAAATCGCCGGGACACCCCGATACGCAGTATTTT.

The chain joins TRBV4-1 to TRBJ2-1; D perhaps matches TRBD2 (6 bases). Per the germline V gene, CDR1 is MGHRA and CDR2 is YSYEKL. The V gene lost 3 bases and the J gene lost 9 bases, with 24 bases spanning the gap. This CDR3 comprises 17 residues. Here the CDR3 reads CASSQSQPGLALGEQFF. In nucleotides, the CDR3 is TGCGCCAGCAGCCAGTCACAACCGGGACTCGCACTCGGTGAGCAGTTCTTC.

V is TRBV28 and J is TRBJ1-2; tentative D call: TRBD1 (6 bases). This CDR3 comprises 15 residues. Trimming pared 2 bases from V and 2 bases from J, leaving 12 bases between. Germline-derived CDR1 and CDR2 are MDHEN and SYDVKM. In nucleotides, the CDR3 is TGTGCCAGCAGTTTAGGGAGCAGGGGAAACTATGGCTACACCTTC. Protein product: CASSLGSRGNYGYTF.

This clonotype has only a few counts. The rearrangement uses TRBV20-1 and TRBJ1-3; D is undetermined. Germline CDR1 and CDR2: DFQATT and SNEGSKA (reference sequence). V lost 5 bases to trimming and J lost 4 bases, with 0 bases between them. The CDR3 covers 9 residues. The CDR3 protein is CSAGNTIYF. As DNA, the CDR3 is TGCAGTGCTGGAAACACCATATATTTT.

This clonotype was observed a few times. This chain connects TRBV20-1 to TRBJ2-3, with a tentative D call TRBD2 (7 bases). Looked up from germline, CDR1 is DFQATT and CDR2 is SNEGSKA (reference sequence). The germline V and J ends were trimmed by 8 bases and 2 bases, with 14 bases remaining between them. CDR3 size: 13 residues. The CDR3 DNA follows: TGCAGTTCAGGGGAGGGGAACACAGATACGCAGTATTTT. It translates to CSSGEGNTDTQYF.

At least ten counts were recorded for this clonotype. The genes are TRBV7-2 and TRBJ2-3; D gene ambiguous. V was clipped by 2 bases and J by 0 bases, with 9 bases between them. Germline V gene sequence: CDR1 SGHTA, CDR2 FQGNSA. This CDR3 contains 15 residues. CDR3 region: CASSLSQQSTDTQYF. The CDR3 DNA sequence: TGTGCCAGCAGCTTATCCCAGCAGAGCACAGATACGCAGTATTTT.

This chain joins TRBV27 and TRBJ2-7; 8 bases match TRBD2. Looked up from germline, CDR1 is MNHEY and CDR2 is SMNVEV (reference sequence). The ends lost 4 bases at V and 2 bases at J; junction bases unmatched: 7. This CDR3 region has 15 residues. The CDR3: CASSSWRTSTYEQYF. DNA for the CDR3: TGTGCCAGCAGTTCGTGGCGGACTAGCACCTACGAGCAGTACTTC.

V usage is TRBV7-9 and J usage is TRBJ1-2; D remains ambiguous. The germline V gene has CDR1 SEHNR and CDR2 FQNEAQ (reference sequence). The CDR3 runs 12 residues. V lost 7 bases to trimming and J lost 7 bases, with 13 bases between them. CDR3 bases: TGTGCCAGCACCTCTATGGAGTCTGGCTACACCTTC. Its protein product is CASTSMESGYTF.